One and the same sample provided the 25 T cell receptor beta chains below, sequenced in a study of OX40 agonist ivuxolimab in advanced cancers. The repertoire was sequenced with immunoSEQ multiplex PCR; TCRdb's copy has only in-frame clones and lacks some. The table lists tens of thousands of clones, 88% of them singletons, with around 10% in the top ten. The sample was CD4+ or CD8+ T cells sorted from blood, taken in a trial of the OX40 agonist ivuxolimab. The receptors were sampled from an adult with an advanced solid tumor such as melanoma, head and neck, liver or kidney cancer.

V gene TRBV6-6 combines with J gene TRBJ2-2; possibly TRBD1 or TRBD2 for D (5 bases each). CDR1 is MNHNY, CDR2 SVGAGI, per germline (reference sequence). V lost 4 bases and J lost 0, with 12 bases in between. There are 16 residues in the CDR3. CDR3 protein: CASSWTGASNTGELFF. In nucleotides, the CDR3 is TGTGCCAGCAGTTGGACCGGGGCGTCGAACACCGGGGAGCTGTTTTTT.

This clone was seen a single time. This chain joins TRBV5-1 and TRBJ1-1; D is ambiguous. Germline-derived CDR1 and CDR2 are SGHRS and YFSETQ. The CDR3 runs 13 residues. Trimming took off 0 bases at V and 5 bases at J, with 8 bases between the two ends. CDR3 sequence: CASSLGTGTEAFF. The CDR3 coding sequence is TGCGCCAGCAGCTTGGGTACTGGAACTGAAGCTTTCTTT.

This chain uses TRBV6-1 with TRBJ1-5, with 8 bases identical to TRBD1. The CDR3 is 15 amino acids. The germline CDR1 and CDR2 sequences are MNHNS and SASEGT. V shed 6 bases, J shed 4 bases, and the junction held 8 bases outside the gene matches. The DNA of the CDR3 is TGTGCCAGCAGCGACCCGGGACAGGCTAATCAGCCCCAGCATTTT. It yields the protein CASSDPGQANQPQHF.

This CDR3 is CASSLGGIGTGLYEQYV. The CDR3 DNA reads TGTGCCAGCAGCTTAGGCGGGATCGGGACAGGGCTTTACGAGCAGTACGTC. The V call is TRBV7-8, the J call TRBJ2-7; 9 nucleotides align to TRBD1. The trim removed 1 base at V and 4 bases at J, leaving 11 bases unmatched. From germline, CDR1 is SGHVS and CDR2 FQNEAQ. The CDR3 extends over 17 amino acids.

The rearrangement uses TRBV27 and TRBJ1-1, with D possibly TRBD1 on 6 matching bases. The ends were cut back, 0 bases at V and 3 bases at J, with 14 bases in the middle. Germline CDR1 and CDR2: MNHEY and SMNVEV (reference sequence). The CDR3 consists of 16 residues. CDR3: CASSLSAGVWDTEAFF. As DNA, the CDR3 is TGTGCCAGCAGTTTATCCGCAGGGGTCTGGGACACTGAAGCTTTCTTT.

The gene calls are TRBV19 and TRBJ2-1; D is uncertain. This CDR3 comprises 14 residues. V shed 3 bases and J shed 7 bases, with 13 bases lying between them. Germline V gene sequence: CDR1 LNHDA, CDR2 SQIVND (reference sequence). CDR3 bases: TGTGCCAGTAGTATTGGTGGGCCTCAAAATGAGCAGTTCTTC. This gives the protein CASSIGGPQNEQFF.

The chain couples TRBV6-1 to TRBJ1-5; no definite D call. CDR3 size: 15 residues. The germline V and J ends were trimmed by 6 bases and 4 bases, with 16 bases remaining between them. Germline V lookup: CDR1 MNHNS, CDR2 SASEGT. The CDR3 here is CASSKEALGNQPQHF. CDR3 nucleotide sequence: TGTGCCAGCAGCAAGGAAGCGCTGGGTAATCAGCCCCAGCATTTT.

The rearrangement links TRBV28 to TRBJ2-5, with 7 positions matching TRBD2. The germline V gene encodes CDR1 MDHEN and CDR2 SYDVKM. The CDR3 length is 15 residues. The ends lost 2 bases at V and 3 bases at J; junction bases unmatched: 6. In DNA form, the CDR3 reads TGTGCCAGCAGTTTAGTGGCAAGCGGGGAAGAGACCCAGTACTTC. This sequence encodes CASSLVASGEETQYF.

The J gene is TRBJ1-1, the V gene TRBV2, with TRBD1 matching 9 bases. This CDR3 has 14 amino acids. Germline lookup yields CDR1 SNHLY and CDR2 FYNNEI. The J segment lost 5 bases and the V segment lost 5 bases, leaving 6 bases of the junction unmatched. The CDR3 sequence is CASSSTGGWTEAFF. The CDR3 DNA is TGTGCCAGCAGTTCAACAGGGGGCTGGACTGAAGCTTTCTTT.

The genes are TRBV13 and TRBJ2-3; D perhaps matches TRBD2 (5 bases). The CDR3 has 17 residues. Per the germline V gene, CDR1 is PRHDT and CDR2 is FYEKMQ (reference sequence). Trimming shortened V by 5 bases and J by 5 bases, and 23 bases separated the two germline ends. This CDR3 reads CASSLRARLPLGDTQYF. The CDR3 bases are TGTGCCAGCAGCCTTCGAGCCCGACTACCGTTGGGAGATACGCAGTATTTT.

This chain connects TRBV29-1 to TRBJ2-2, with D unclear. This CDR3 contains 11 residues. Per the germline V gene, CDR1 is SQVTM and CDR2 is ANQGSEA. The ends were cut back, 4 bases at V and 6 bases at J, with 6 bases in the middle. This chain's CDR3 is CSVASAGELFF. CDR3 nucleotide sequence: TGCAGCGTTGCCAGTGCCGGGGAGCTGTTTTTT.

The chain carries TRBV6-1 and TRBJ2-3; TRBD1 matches 7 bases. The J segment lost 4 bases and the V segment lost 10 bases, leaving 14 bases of the junction unmatched. CDR1 is MNHNS and CDR2 is SASEGT in the germline V gene. CDR3 length: 15 residues. CDR3 nucleotide sequence: TGTGCCACCCAGCCCTTGACAGGGTTCGCAGATACGCAGTATTTT. Translation gives CATQPLTGFADTQYF.

V and J are TRBV7-9 and TRBJ2-4; tentative D call: TRBD2 (5 bases). From germline, CDR1 is SEHNR and CDR2 FQNEAQ (reference sequence). Trimming took 1 base from V and 3 from J, leaving 19 bases between them. The CDR3 consists of 18 residues. CDR3 bases: TGTGCCAGCAGCTTAGGGTTCGCCGGGGTCGAAGGCAAAAACATTCAGTACTTC. It specifies CASSLGFAGVEGKNIQYF. Full variable domain (remainder filled in from reference TRBV7-9 and TRBJ2-4): DTGVSQNPRHKITKRGQNVTFRCDPISEHNRLYWYRQTLGQGPEFLTYFQNEAQLEKSRLLSDRFSAERPKGSFSTLEIQRTEQGDSAMYLCASSLGFAGVEGKNIQYFGAGTRLSVL.

This clone was seen once. The V and J genes are TRBV6-1 and TRBJ2-1; D gene ambiguous. Germline lookup yields CDR1 MNHNS and CDR2 SASEGT. Trimming pared 1 base from V and 8 bases from J, leaving 9 bases between. The CDR3 runs to 13 residues. CDR3 sequence (DNA): TGTGCCAGCAGTGAAGTTTTGGGGTATGAGCAGTTCTTC. Protein sequence: CASSEVLGYEQFF.

The rearrangement joins TRBV9 to TRBJ2-7; 13 bases line up with TRBD2. V was clipped by 2 bases and J by 4 bases; unmatched bases: 0. Germline V CDR1 and CDR2: SGDLS, YYNGEE. CDR3 length: 14 residues. CDR3 protein: CASSVGLAGYEQYF. The DNA for the CDR3 is TGTGCCAGCAGCGTGGGACTAGCGGGGTACGAGCAGTACTTC.

This clone appeared a single time. The V gene is TRBV19, the J gene TRBJ1-5; D is ambiguous. The CDR3 has 15 amino acids. The germline V gene has CDR1 LNHDA and CDR2 SQIVND (reference sequence). The V end was cut by 4 bases, the J end by 0 bases, with 10 bases between. The CDR3 DNA is TGTGCCAGTAGTACAGCTCCTTATAGCAATCAGCCCCAGCATTTT. This codes for CASSTAPYSNQPQHF. The full variable domain, its missing parts supplied by reference TRBV19 and TRBJ1-5, is DGGITQSPKYLFRKEGQNVTLSCEQNLNHDAMYWYRQDPGQGLRLIYYSQIVNDFQKGDIAEGYSVSREKKESFPLTVTSAQKNPTAFYLCASSTAPYSNQPQHFGDGTRLSIL.

The V gene is TRBV28, the J gene TRBJ1-2; 7 nucleotides match TRBD1. Germline CDR1 MDHEN, CDR2 SYDVKM. The CDR3 has 13 residues. Germline trimming cut 6 bases from V and 4 bases from J; bases unmatched to any gene: 5. The CDR3 DNA follows: TGTGCCAGCAGCCCAGGGGGGAGCTATGGCTACACCTTC. Amino acid sequence: CASSPGGSYGYTF.

This clone turned up a few times. The rearrangement joins TRBV28 to TRBJ2-1, with TRBD2 matching over 10 bases. The CDR3 has 16 residues. The germline gives CDR1 MDHEN, CDR2 SYDVKM. Trimming took 4 bases from V and 3 from J; bases not matched to a gene: 6. Here the CDR3 DNA reads TGTGCCAGCAGTTCAAGACTAGCGGGTTACTACAATGAGCAGTTCTTC. This codes for CASSSRLAGYYNEQFF.

The chain uses TRBV7-3 and TRBJ2-1, with TRBD2 matching 7 bases. Per germline, CDR1 SGHTA and CDR2 FQGTGA. The J segment lost 0 bases and the V segment lost 4 bases, leaving 6 bases of the junction unmatched. The CDR3 is 16 amino acids. The CDR3 sequence: CASSSLAAFSYNEQFF. For the CDR3, the DNA is TGTGCCAGCAGCTCCCTAGCGGCCTTCTCCTACAATGAGCAGTTCTTC.

The J gene is TRBJ2-7, the V gene TRBV4-1; 9 bases fit TRBD1. CDR3 length equals 14 residues. V dropped 4 bases and J dropped 4; count of bases not matched to a gene: 5. Germline V gives CDR1 MGHRA, CDR2 YSYEKL. CDR3 sequence reads: CASSLGTGRYEQYF. The CDR3 bases are TGCGCCAGCAGCCTCGGGACAGGGAGGTACGAGCAGTACTTC.

V usage is TRBV5-1 and J usage is TRBJ2-2, with a tentative D call TRBD2 (6 bases). CDR3 length equals 15 residues. Germline V gives CDR1 SGHRS, CDR2 YFSETQ. Trimming took 4 bases from V and 0 from J, leaving 10 bases between them. As DNA, the CDR3 is TGCGCCAGCAGCCTTGGGGACTCGAACACCGGGGAGCTGTTTTTT. Amino acids: CASSLGDSNTGELFF.

J is TRBJ2-3 and V is TRBV7-3, with D uncertain. From germline, CDR1 is SGHTA and CDR2 FQGTGA. This CDR3 is built from 11 residues. The ends were cut back, 7 bases at V and 1 base at J, with 3 bases in the middle. This CDR3 is CASKGTDTQYF. In DNA, the CDR3 is TGTGCCAGCAAGGGCACAGATACGCAGTATTTT.

This clone was counted a single time. The V and J genes are TRBV19 and TRBJ1-1; the D gene is possibly TRBD1 (5 bases). The CDR3 has 13 residues. V dropped 10 bases and J dropped 5 bases, with 17 bases sitting between them. The germline CDR1 and CDR2 sequences are LNHDA and SQIVND (reference sequence). The CDR3 sequence is CATLAGGATEAFF. The CDR3 DNA follows: TGTGCCACCTTAGCGGGGGGAGCGACTGAAGCTTTCTTT.

The chain is built from TRBV5-6 and TRBJ1-4; 10 nucleotides line up with TRBD1. V shed 4 bases and J 7 bases; nucleotides not matched to a gene: 1. In germline, CDR1 is SGHDT, CDR2 YYEEEE. The length of the CDR3 is 13 residues. CDR3 in DNA: TGTGCCAGCAGCGGGACAGGGGCTGAAAAACTGTTTTTT. Its translation: CASSGTGAEKLFF.

This clone was seen once. V gene TRBV4-1 combines with J gene TRBJ2-5; D is ambiguous. Germline CDR1 is MGHRA and CDR2 is YSYEKL. Trimming removed 1 base at V and 4 bases at J, with 7 bases between. This CDR3 spans 13 amino acids. The CDR3 sequence: CASSQVGLETQYF. The DNA for the CDR3 is TGCGCCAGCAGCCAAGTAGGGTTAGAGACCCAGTACTTC.